What follows describes a single T cell receptor beta chain. As yet, its antigen is unknown. The method was immunoSEQ multiplex PCR; TCRdb's version includes in-frame clones alone and lacks a portion of them. The data contain around 95,000 clones, roughly 90% of them singletons. The entry originates in a study of OX40 agonist ivuxolimab in advanced cancers. Study outcomes and limitations: There were, on average, more expanded clones in CD8+ T cells than in CD4+. It was also the case that some nonresponders had low normalized T-cell clonal expansion.

Source: CD4+ or CD8+ T cells sorted from blood, taken in a trial of the OX40 agonist ivuxolimab. This sequence originates from an adult with an advanced solid tumor such as melanoma, head and neck, liver or kidney cancer.

The CDR3 DNA reads as TGTGCCAGCTCCGCAAACAGGGGCCAAGAGACCCAGTACTTC. It encodes CASSANRGQETQYF. The chain couples TRBV18 to TRBJ2-5; TRBD1 matches 7 bases. Per the germline V gene, CDR1 is KGHSH and CDR2 is LQKENI. The CDR3 runs 14 residues. V shed 6 bases, J shed 1 base, and the junction held 5 bases outside the gene matches.